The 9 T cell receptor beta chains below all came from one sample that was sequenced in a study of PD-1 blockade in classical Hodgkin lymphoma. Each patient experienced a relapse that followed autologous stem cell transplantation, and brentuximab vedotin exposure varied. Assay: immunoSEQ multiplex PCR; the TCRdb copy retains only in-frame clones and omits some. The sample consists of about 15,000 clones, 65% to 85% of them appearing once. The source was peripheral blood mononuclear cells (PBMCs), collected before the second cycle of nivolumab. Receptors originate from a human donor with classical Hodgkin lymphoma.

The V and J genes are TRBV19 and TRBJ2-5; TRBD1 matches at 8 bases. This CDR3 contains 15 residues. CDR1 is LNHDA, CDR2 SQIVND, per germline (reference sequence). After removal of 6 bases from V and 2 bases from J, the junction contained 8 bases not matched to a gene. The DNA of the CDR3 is TGTGCCAGTAGCGTGGGGAACAGGGGGCAAGAGACCCAGTACTTC. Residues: CASSVGNRGQETQYF.

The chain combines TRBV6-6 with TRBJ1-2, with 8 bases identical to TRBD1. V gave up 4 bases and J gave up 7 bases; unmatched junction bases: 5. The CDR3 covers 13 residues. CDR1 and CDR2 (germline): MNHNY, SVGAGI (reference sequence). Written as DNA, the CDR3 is TGTGCCAGCAGTTTCAGGACAGGGAGTGGCTACACCTTC. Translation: CASSFRTGSGYTF.

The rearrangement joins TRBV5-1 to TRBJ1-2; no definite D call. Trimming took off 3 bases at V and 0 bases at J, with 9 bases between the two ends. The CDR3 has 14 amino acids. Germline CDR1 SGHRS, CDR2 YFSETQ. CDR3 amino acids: CASSSEGANYGYTF. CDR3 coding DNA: TGCGCCAGCAGCTCGGAGGGAGCTAACTATGGCTACACCTTC.

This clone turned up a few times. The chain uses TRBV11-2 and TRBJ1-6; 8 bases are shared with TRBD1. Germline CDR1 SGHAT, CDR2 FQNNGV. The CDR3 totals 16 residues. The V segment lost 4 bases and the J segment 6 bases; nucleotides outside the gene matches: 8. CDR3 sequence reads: CASSSYTGGGNSPLHF. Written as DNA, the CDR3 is TGTGCCAGCAGCTCCTACACAGGGGGAGGTAATTCACCCCTCCACTTT.

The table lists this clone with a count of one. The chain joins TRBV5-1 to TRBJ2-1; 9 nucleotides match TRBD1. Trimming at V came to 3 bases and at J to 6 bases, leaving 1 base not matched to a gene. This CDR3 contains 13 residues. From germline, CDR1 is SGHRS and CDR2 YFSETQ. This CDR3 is CASSWDRVNEQFF. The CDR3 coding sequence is TGCGCCAGCAGCTGGGACAGGGTCAATGAGCAGTTCTTC.

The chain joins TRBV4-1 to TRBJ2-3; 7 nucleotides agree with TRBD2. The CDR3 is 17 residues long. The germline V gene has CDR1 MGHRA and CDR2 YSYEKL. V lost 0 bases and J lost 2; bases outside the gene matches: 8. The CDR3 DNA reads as TGCGCCAGCAGCCAAGATCTTAGGCGGGGGTACACAGATACGCAGTATTTT. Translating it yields CASSQDLRRGYTDTQYF.

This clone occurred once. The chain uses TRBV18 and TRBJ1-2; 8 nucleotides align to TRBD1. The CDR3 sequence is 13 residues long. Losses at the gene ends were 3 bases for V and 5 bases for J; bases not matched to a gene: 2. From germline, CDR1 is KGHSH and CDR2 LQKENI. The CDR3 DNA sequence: TGTGCCAGCTCACCGGACAGGGCATATGGCTACACCTTC. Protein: CASSPDRAYGYTF.

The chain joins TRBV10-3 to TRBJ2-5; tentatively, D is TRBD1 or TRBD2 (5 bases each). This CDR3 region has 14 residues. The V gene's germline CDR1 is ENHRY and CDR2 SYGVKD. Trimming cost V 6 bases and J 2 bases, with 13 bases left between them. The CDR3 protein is CAIREGRIQETQYF. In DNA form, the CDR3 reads TGTGCCATCAGAGAGGGACGGATACAAGAGACCCAGTACTTC.

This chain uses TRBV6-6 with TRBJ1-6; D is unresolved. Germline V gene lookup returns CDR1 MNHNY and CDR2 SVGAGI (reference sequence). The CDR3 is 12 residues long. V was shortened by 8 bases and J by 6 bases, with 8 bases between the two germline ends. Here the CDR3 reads CASFGSNSPLHF. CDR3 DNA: TGTGCCAGCTTTGGAAGTAATTCACCCCTCCACTTT.